This entry concerns a single T cell receptor beta chain. Its antigen is still unknown. The data originate from a study of cytomegalovirus exposure and HLA in healthy donors (dated by TCRdb to 2017 to 2019). About the study as a whole: An earlier analysis of roughly 630 of the donors reported about 290 Gb of sequence data and about 100 million unique TCR beta sequences from about 180 million T cells. An early release that covered roughly 600 HLA-typed donors contained 250 to 350 gigabases of sequencing data and around 85 million unique TCR sequences. Of the roughly 400 genotyped donors, 65% to 90% fell in the genetic ancestry cluster associated with self-reported Caucasian donors. The study was designed to test whether signatures of past pathogen exposure could be identified by cataloging public T cell receptors. Using immunosequencing, the study profiled T cell repertoires from 500 to 800 subjects and related those repertoires to cytomegalovirus serostatus. Besides the first cohort of under 700 subjects, a separate validation cohort made up of over a hundred different subjects was used. The study combined high-throughput TCR immunosequencing, statistical association of individual TCRs with disease status, and machine learning to predict cytomegalovirus infection status. A later analysis re-examined previously published TCR beta repertoires from roughly 650 donors and added high-resolution HLA genotyping to investigate patterns of TCR occurrence. Rather than using new phenotypic data, the later analysis identified candidate immune exposures from TCR beta sequences and from how often those sequences occurred across donors. In an earlier analysis of 500 to 650 of the donors, high-throughput TCR beta sequencing was used to judge whether each TCR beta V gene segment behaved as functional or pseudogenic. Donor age, sex, ethnicity and CMV serostatus were compiled alongside the repertoire data. A later genetic analysis took genome-wide SNP genotypes for about three fifths of the roughly 670 donors and used that subset as a discovery cohort. All discovery cohort repertoires had been generated on a single sequencing platform. HLA typing covered class I and class II loci at four-digit resolution. The number of donors typed differed by locus, with roughly 629-640 for A, B, C, DRB1 and DQB1, around 500 for DQA1, 600 to 610 for DPA1, and approximately 470 for DPB1. Four to six DR-DQ haplotypes were handled as single units for association and clustering, since linkage in the cohort was strong. Among 350 to 400 genotyped donors of the cohort, an average of about 240,000 unique TCR beta nucleotide sequences were sequenced per donor, around 20% of them non-productive.

The germline V end is reduced by 4 bases and the J end by 0 bases; junction bases left unmatched: 5. The CDR3 numbers 17 residues from cysteine through phenylalanine. Solely the CDR3 DNA is kept, with 51 bases framed from the first base. Based on the germline V gene, the CDR1 and CDR2 sequences are MNHNS and SASEGT. In total, more than 500 healthy bone marrow donors made up the cohort. All cohort members were sampled while nominally healthy, although unrecorded immune exposures were likely present. The donor tested CMV seronegative, placing the donor among the 350 to 400 seronegative members of the cohort. Each donor provided a peripheral blood sample, and peripheral blood mononuclear cells were used for TCR beta sequencing. The Qiagen DNeasy Blood Extraction Kit was used to extract genomic DNA from the blood cell samples. What the research found in general, with its limitations: A later analysis associated 15,000 or so TCR beta sequences with specific HLA alleles at a false discovery rate of 0.05. The 87-base-pair reads could not distinguish some IMGT-functional V segments, including TRBV6-2 and TRBV6-3, so those segments were excluded. The cohort was sequenced for TCR beta chains only, and without alpha or paired-chain data the features that could be detected were limited. Immune exposure information for the cohort was limited to CMV serostatus. Broadly in line with IMGT annotations, most TCR beta V segments showed up in productive rearrangements about 90% or about 30% of the time in an earlier analysis of a few hundred of the donors. When HLA alleles, especially DR and DQ, strongly co-occurred, TCR associations were difficult to assign to individual alleles. A few of the identified cytomegalovirus-associated TCR beta chains were confirmed in vitro to be specific for cytomegalovirus antigens. In a later analysis, several top co-occurrence clusters were reported to appear linked to parvovirus B19, influenza, CMV and Epstein-Barr virus. A further reported finding was that TCR beta sequences accurately predicted the HLA-A and HLA-B alleles for most subjects in the first cohort. A later analysis found that most CMV-associated TCR beta chains appeared HLA-restricted, with HLA associations seemingly driven largely by CMV exposure. Most TCR sequences were observed very rarely across donors, whereas some public TCRs were present in many individuals. A cluster of highly shared sequence variants was judged likely to be a technical artifact of the sequencing pipeline. HLA typing was unavailable for some donors at each locus, so association tests used only the typed subset. In both the original and validation cohorts, the classifier was reported to diagnose cytomegalovirus status with high specificity and sensitivity. According to the authors, the approach could potentially be generalized to other disease states and immunological phenotypes. The earlier analysis of some 540 of the donors excluded 15 to 20 rarely observed V segments, including chromosome 9 orphons, because counts were too low. Sequencing depth was assumed to be roughly uniform across donors in the presence/absence analyses, though that assumption may not hold. The study gave a list of 150 to 200 TCR beta chains associated with cytomegalovirus. In a later genetic analysis, fewer N-insertions in productive TCRs were reported among donors in an Asian-associated ancestry cluster than the approximately 670-donor mean. A later analysis found that HLA-associated TCR beta chains were more clonally expanded and had lower generation probabilities than equally common non-associated chains. Correlated functional status among segregating V segments might reflect linkage disequilibrium, but an unknown experimental factor could not be ruled out. In a later analysis, the rate of TCR association differed among HLA loci, with DRB1 alleles having the most associated TCRs and HLA-C alleles having the fewest. In a later genetic analysis, a missense DCLRE1C variant was associated with V-gene and J-gene trimming of TCR beta chains, and the association was replicated in an independent cohort.

Libraries were constructed by the immunoSEQ multiplex PCR assay. The multiplex PCR relied on a mix of 60 forward primers for TCR Vbeta segments and 13 reverse primers for TCR Jbeta segments. A multiplex PCR assay on genomic DNA amplified the CDR3 region of rearranged TCR beta genes. On the Illumina HiSeq System, the amplified TCR beta libraries were sequenced as 87-base-pair reads. The published analysis was carried out like this. Across the roughly 670 repertoires, a later analysis counted approximately 75 million unique TCR beta chains, roughly 11 million of which were shared by at least two donors. To remove PCR and sequencing errors, raw reads were error-corrected and collapsed into unique sequences using a nearest-neighbor algorithm that merged closely related sequences. CDR3 sequences were aligned to IMGT reference sequences to assign V, D and J gene segments. For a sequence to be retained, at least a six-nucleotide match to both a V gene segment and a J gene segment was required. A rearrangement was called productive if the CDR3 had no stop codons and remained in frame with V and J, and every other rearrangement was called non-productive. Following IMGT convention, CDR3 was defined as the stretch from the second conserved V-encoded cysteine up to the conserved J-encoded phenylalanine. The earlier analysis of 500 to 750 of the donors excluded any sequence lacking an unambiguous match to a single V gene segment. An earlier analysis of about 590 of the donors classified V segments as functional when productive rearrangements were above 56.7% and as segregating when the standard deviation between donors was above 5%. A statistical classification framework was developed to diagnose cytomegalovirus status using the catalog of TCR beta chain sequences. In a later analysis, V and J genes were assigned by comparing TCR nucleotide sequences against IMGT/GENE-DB human TR gene sequences. Using the TCRdist pipeline, a later analysis assigned CDR3 sequences along with most-parsimonious VDJ recombination scenarios. In a later analysis, every TCR beta chain was defined by the combination of its CDR3 amino acid sequence and its V-gene family, and reads without a unique V-gene family were dropped. In a later analysis, some 600 highly shared, low-generation-probability nucleotide sequences were removed to address suspected cross-contamination and a sequencing artifact. A later analysis calculated a clonal expansion index for each public chain from normalized within-repertoire ranks of inferred template counts. In a later analysis, generation probabilities were computed with a VDJ recombination model fitted to out-of-frame rearrangements, and the resulting probabilities were checked against IGoR. In a later analysis, TCR-TCR, TCR-HLA and TCR-CMV co-occurrence was scored with hypergeometric tests, and a repertoire-size bias correction was applied to TCR pairs. In a later analysis, false discovery rates were estimated by permuting HLA or CMV assignments 20 times. A later analysis grouped co-occurring TCRs with DBSCAN, adding TCRdist sequence similarity when clustering within HLA-allele-positive subsets. Repertoires with fewer than 30,000 or more than 120,000 public chains were left out of co-occurrence clustering, as were several repertoires with anomalous nucleotide sharing. As stored in TCRdb, this immuneACCESS dataset retains in-frame rearrangements with V and J assigned. A fraction of the clones does not appear; measured against another copy, unresolved V genes explain less than half of the discrepancy, and the remainder lacks a known reason. For V, J and clone size, that table is used; D and trimming come from the DNA. The record for this sample contains tens of thousands of clones. The ten largest make up about 0.5% of the sample.

The sequence is built from TRBV6-1 and TRBJ2-3, and 12 bases in between align with TRBD2. The sequence came from a man aged 45-65 years in good health and CMV-seronegative. Sequencing was done on a sample of PBMCs. The nucleotide sequence is TGTGCCAGCAGTGGTACTAGCGGGGGGAGGAGCACAGATACGCAGTATTTT. Translated, it reads CASSGTSGGRSTDTQYF.